These 22 T cell receptor beta chains originate from one sample sequenced in a study of cytotoxic CD8 clonotypes in ibrutinib-treated CLL. Method: immunoSEQ multiplex PCR; TCRdb's copy keeps in-frame clones and lacks some. The table shows 58,000 or so clones, with roughly 50% occurring only once. Specimen: PBMCs, collected after 12 months of ibrutinib treatment. Receptors were obtained from a human donor with chronic lymphocytic leukemia.

This clone has more than one count but fewer than ten. V and J are TRBV7-9 and TRBJ1-2, with 9 bases fitting TRBD1. J was trimmed by 5 bases and V by 5 bases; bases with no gene match: 9. This CDR3 has 15 residues. Germline V gene data show CDR1 as SEHNR and CDR2 as FQNEAQ (reference sequence). The CDR3 spells CASSRRDRVDYGYTF. CDR3 in DNA: TGTGCCAGCAGCCGCCGGGACAGGGTCGATTATGGCTACACCTTC.

This clone appeared once. This chain joins TRBV29-1 and TRBJ2-1; D gene unclear. CDR3 length: 11 amino acids. Germline CDR1 and CDR2: SQVTM and ANQGSEA. V was trimmed by 4 bases and J by 0 bases, leaving 1 base between them. CDR3 sequence: CSVVSYNEQFF. CDR3 sequence (DNA): TGCAGCGTTGTCTCCTACAATGAGCAGTTCTTC.

This clone showed up just a few times. The V call is TRBV19, the J call TRBJ2-1; D might be TRBD1 (6 bases). Germline lookup yields CDR1 LNHDA and CDR2 SQIVND (reference sequence). Trimming removed 5 bases from V and 7 bases from J, with 9 bases in between. The CDR3 has 12 residues. The DNA of the CDR3 is TGTGCCAGTAGTTTCAGGGGAAATGAGCAGTTCTTC. Translating it yields CASSFRGNEQFF.

The genes are TRBV5-4 and TRBJ2-1; D may be TRBD1 or TRBD2 (5 bases each). V was pared by 0 bases and J by 7 bases, with 17 bases between. The germline V gene has CDR1 SGHNT and CDR2 YYREEE (reference sequence). The CDR3 runs to 16 residues. For the CDR3, the DNA is TGTGCCAGCAGCTTGGGGGCGTTCCGGGACGGAAATGAGCAGTTCTTC. Residues: CASSLGAFRDGNEQFF.

This clone was seen many times. This sequence joins TRBV7-2 and TRBJ1-1; 7 bases map to TRBD1. The CDR3 has 17 residues. Trimming removed 3 bases from V and 1 base from J; junction bases left unmatched: 11. The germline V gene has CDR1 SGHTA and CDR2 FQGNSA. CDR3 residues: CASSFSTRKGANTEAFF. CDR3 DNA sequence: TGTGCCAGCAGCTTCTCTACAAGGAAGGGGGCGAACACTGAAGCTTTCTTT.

The rearrangement joins TRBV19 to TRBJ1-1; TRBD1 matches 10 bases. Germline V gene data show CDR1 as LNHDA and CDR2 as SQIVND (reference sequence). V trimming: 5 bases; J trimming: 6 bases; junction bases outside the gene matches: 9. The CDR3 totals 15 residues. The CDR3 protein is CASSLIPGQGSEAFF. CDR3 in DNA: TGTGCCAGTAGTCTCATACCGGGACAGGGGTCTGAAGCTTTCTTT.

The V call is TRBV4-1, the J call TRBJ2-2, with D perhaps matching TRBD1 (5 bases). Germline-derived CDR1 and CDR2 are MGHRA and YSYEKL. The CDR3 is 14 amino acids. V lost 8 bases and J 0 bases, leaving 10 bases between the germline ends. DNA for the CDR3: TGCGCCAGCGAGACAGCCTCGAACACCGGGGAGCTGTTTTTT. Its translation: CASETASNTGELFF.

This clone came up a few times. The chain is built from TRBV7-9 and TRBJ2-1, with D maybe TRBD2 (6 bases). In germline, CDR1 is SEHNR, CDR2 FQNEAQ (reference sequence). Deletions cut 1 base from V and 2 bases from J, with 9 bases between. The CDR3 is 15 amino acids. CDR3 sequence: CASSLVLATYNEQFF. The CDR3 DNA sequence: TGTGCCAGCAGCTTAGTCCTAGCGACCTACAATGAGCAGTTCTTC.

This clone showed up just once. The chain links TRBV29-1 to TRBJ2-3, with TRBD1 as a possible D gene (5 bases). CDR3 length equals 12 residues. Germline V gives CDR1 SQVTM, CDR2 ANQGSEA. Trimming took 5 bases from V and 6 from J, leaving 12 bases between them. CDR3 sequence (DNA): TGCAGCGTTCAGGACACTGGGGATACGCAGTATTTT. This sequence encodes CSVQDTGDTQYF.

At least ten counts were recorded for this clone. The chain links TRBV19 to TRBJ2-7; TRBD1 agrees at 9 bases. CDR3 length: 15 amino acids. Germline CDR1 LNHDA, CDR2 SQIVND (reference sequence). Trimming cost V 2 bases and J 6 bases; bases outside gene matches: 8. The CDR3 loop reads CASSITGGLGGEQYF. The CDR3 nucleotides read TGTGCCAGTAGTATAACAGGGGGCCTTGGAGGCGAGCAGTACTTC. Filled out from reference TRBV19 and TRBJ2-7, the complete variable domain reads DGGITQSPKYLFRKEGQNVTLSCEQNLNHDAMYWYRQDPGQGLRLIYYSQIVNDFQKGDIAEGYSVSREKKESFPLTVTSAQKNPTAFYLCASSITGGLGGEQYFGPGTRLTVT.

This clone has just a few counts. This chain connects TRBV4-1 to TRBJ2-3; D not resolved. CDR1 and CDR2 from the germline V gene are MGHRA and YSYEKL. V lost 4 bases to trimming and J lost 2 bases, with 10 bases between them. The CDR3 is 14 residues long. The CDR3 DNA follows: TGCGCCAGCAGCCTCTTCGGGCCCACAGATACGCAGTATTTT. Translation: CASSLFGPTDTQYF.

Concerning this clone: Other nucleotide sequences in the sample specify the same CDR3. CDR3 coding DNA: TGTGCCAGCAGTTTCGCTCGGGGGGGTCGGACTGGGGCCAACGTCCTGACTTTC. Translated: CASSFARGGRTGANVLTF. The V call is TRBV27, the J call TRBJ2-6; 8 nucleotides line up with TRBD2. V shed 3 bases, J shed 2 bases, and the junction held 9 bases outside the gene matches. Germline CDR1 and CDR2: MNHEY and SMNVEV (reference sequence). The CDR3 length is 18 residues.

This clone showed up many times. This sequence joins TRBV4-2 and TRBJ1-1, with a tentative D call TRBD1 (5 bases). The CDR3 loop spans 13 amino acids. Per germline, CDR1 LGHNA and CDR2 YNFKEQ. V dropped 2 bases and J dropped 3 bases, with 7 bases sitting between them. The CDR3: CASSQQGDTEAFF. In DNA form, the CDR3 reads TGTGCCAGCAGCCAACAGGGAGACACTGAAGCTTTCTTT.

J is TRBJ1-2 and V is TRBV5-6, with TRBD1 identical over 7 bases. The J segment lost 4 bases and the V segment lost 4 bases, leaving 13 bases of the junction unmatched. The CDR3 has 16 residues. CDR1 and CDR2 from the germline V gene are SGHDT and YYEEEE. The CDR3 region is CASSPWTGPTGYGYTF. The CDR3 nucleotides read TGTGCCAGCAGCCCGTGGACAGGCCCCACCGGCTATGGCTACACCTTC.

This clone was found once. The rearrangement uses TRBV28 and TRBJ2-1; 9 bases align to TRBD2. This CDR3 comprises 12 residues. The ends lost 2 bases at V and 12 bases at J; junction bases unmatched: 2. Per germline, CDR1 MDHEN and CDR2 SYDVKM. The CDR3, as DNA: TGTGCCAGCAGTTTAACAGCGGGAGGGCAGTTCTTC. Encoded protein: CASSLTAGGQFF.

This clone appeared a few times. The chain combines TRBV6-1 with TRBJ2-6, with 8 bases that match TRBD1. CDR3 length equals 15 residues. Germline assignment: CDR1 MNHNS and CDR2 SASEGT. V dropped 5 bases and J dropped 1; count of bases not matched to a gene: 1. The CDR3 DNA is TGTGCCAGCAGTTGGACAGGGTCTGGGGCCAACGTCCTGACTTTC. It yields the protein CASSWTGSGANVLTF.

This chain links TRBV19 with TRBJ1-5; D uncertain. CDR1 and CDR2 (germline): LNHDA, SQIVND (reference sequence). The CDR3 is 13 amino acids. The ends were cut back, 5 bases at V and 5 bases at J, with 10 bases in the middle. The chain's CDR3 is CASSQGWDQPQHF. The DNA for the CDR3 is TGTGCCAGTAGTCAAGGGTGGGATCAGCCCCAGCATTTT.

The V and J genes are TRBV5-5 and TRBJ1-5; D is uncertain. Germline V gene sequence: CDR1 SGHKS, CDR2 YYEKEE (reference sequence). The CDR3 runs 12 residues. V dropped 0 bases and J dropped 6 bases, with 4 bases sitting between them. CDR3 DNA sequence: TGTGCCAGCAGCTTGGGAACTCAGCCCCAGCATTTT. Protein product: CASSLGTQPQHF.

V is TRBV5-1 and J is TRBJ1-1; D not resolved. Germline V gene lookup returns CDR1 SGHRS and CDR2 YFSETQ. CDR3 length: 13 amino acids. V shed 4 bases and J shed 5 bases, with 12 bases lying between them. CDR3 sequence reads: CASSANLVTEAFF. CDR3 DNA sequence: TGCGCCAGCAGCGCAAACCTGGTTACTGAAGCTTTCTTT.

V usage is TRBV6-1 and J usage is TRBJ1-5, with 9 bases aligning to TRBD1. With V trimmed by 6 bases and J by 6 bases, 9 bases remained unmatched. This CDR3 is built from 15 residues. Germline CDR1 reads MNHNS; CDR2 reads SASEGT. In nucleotides, the CDR3 is TGTGCCAGCAGCCTCGGGACAGGGTTGGCTCAGCCCCAGCATTTT. The encoded protein is CASSLGTGLAQPQHF.

V gene TRBV6-6 combines with J gene TRBJ1-1; 10 bases line up with TRBD1. The ends lost 6 bases at V and 7 bases at J; junction bases unmatched: 14. The CDR3 spans 16 residues. Germline assignment: CDR1 MNHNY and CDR2 SVGAGI (reference sequence). CDR3 residues: CASRGQGRIGRFEAFF. CDR3 sequence (DNA): TGTGCCAGCAGGGGACAGGGGAGAATTGGCCGGTTTGAAGCTTTCTTT.

The chain is built from TRBV7-6 and TRBJ2-7; no clear D. V was pared by 5 bases and J by 1 base, with 15 bases between. The CDR3 has 15 residues. Germline CDR1 and CDR2: SGHVS and FNYEAQ. The CDR3 coding sequence is TGTGCCAGCAGCACCTCTCCCGGGCGGTCCTACGAGCAGTACTTC. It encodes CASSTSPGRSYEQYF.